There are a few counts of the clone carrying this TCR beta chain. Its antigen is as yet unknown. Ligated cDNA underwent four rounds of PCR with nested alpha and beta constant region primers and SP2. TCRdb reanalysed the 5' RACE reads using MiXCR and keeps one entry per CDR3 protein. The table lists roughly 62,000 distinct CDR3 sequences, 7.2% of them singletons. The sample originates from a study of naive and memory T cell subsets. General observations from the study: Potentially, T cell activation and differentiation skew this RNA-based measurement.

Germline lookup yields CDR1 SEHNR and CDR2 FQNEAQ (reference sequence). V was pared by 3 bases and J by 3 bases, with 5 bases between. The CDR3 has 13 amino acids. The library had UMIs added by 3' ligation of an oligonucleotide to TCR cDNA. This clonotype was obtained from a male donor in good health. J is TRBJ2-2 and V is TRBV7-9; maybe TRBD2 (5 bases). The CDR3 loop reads CASSFGDTGELFF. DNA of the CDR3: TGTGCCAGCAGCTTCGGGGACACCGGGGAGCTGTTTTTT.